This T cell receptor beta chain originates from a study of vaccination effects on CD4 cells after COVID-19. Profiled with immunoSEQ multiplex PCR; TCRdb holds only in-frame clones, not every one. The table records some 50,000 clones, about four fifths of them present only once. Viral peptide pool expansion of antigen-specific CD4+ T cells preceded sequencing in the ViraFEST assay. Having been cultured for about 10 days, the cells underwent CD4+ T cell isolation. Every participant took two doses of the BNT162b2 or mRNA-1273 vaccine. The CDR3 runs 16 residues. Germline trimming cut 4 bases from V and 1 base from J; bases unmatched to any gene: 4. Germline CDR1 and CDR2: MRHNA and SNTAGT. This clone was found a few times. Its target is unknown.

This TCR was sampled from a human donor who received a COVID-19 vaccine. V and J are TRBV6-4 and TRBJ2-3; TRBD2 aligns across 11 bases. Here the sequenced sample was CD4+ T cells from PBMCs cultured with HCoV-OC43 spike peptides, taken after COVID-19 vaccination. The subset denotes: HCoV-OC43 spike overlapping peptide pool stimulation. The CDR3 nucleotides are TGTGCCAGCAGTGTTGGTAGCGGGAGGGGCACAGATACGCAGTATTTT. This codes for CASSVGSGRGTDTQYF.